Listed below are T cell receptor beta chains from one sample, sequenced in a study of blood T cell repertoires in COVID-19. Profiling relied on immunoSEQ multiplex PCR, and the TCRdb table lists in-frame clones only, not all of them. Of approximately 270,000 clones detected, 90% appear once; the ten largest clones hold 4.1%. The sequenced material came from PBMCs or T cells enriched from blood (not recorded which). The receptors here all came from a woman aged 30 to 39 with acute COVID-19. Both conserved end residues are part of each CDR3. D genes are given only for firm matches. Size tells how often a clone was seen (once, few, many) or the class of an expanded clone, and some rows leave it out.

TRBJ2-1 | TRBV30 | - | TRBD2 | TGTGCCGCCGGGACTACCTACAATGAGCAGTTCTTC | CAAGTTYNEQFF
TRBJ2-7 | TRBV2 | - | - | TGTGCCAGCAGTGACTTGGCAGGCTCCTACGAGCAGTACTTC | CASSDLAGSYEQYF
TRBJ1-5 | TRBV28 | - | - | TGTGCCAGCAGTCCACTGTATATCAGCAATCAGCCCCAGCATTTT | CASSPLYISNQPQHF
TRBJ2-1 | TRBV5-1 | few | - | TGCGCCAGCAGCTTGGCCCTGCAGGGCAATGAGCAGTTCTTC | CASSLALQGNEQFF
TRBJ2-7 | TRBV6-5 | - | TRBD1 | TGTGCCAGCAGTTACGATAGGGGGCTTGAAGAGCAGTACTTC | CASSYDRGLEEQYF
TRBJ2-2 | TRBV9 | - | - | TGTGCCAGCAGCGTAGGAGAGGGGGATAGACGCGGGGAGCTGTTTTTT | CASSVGEGDRRGELFF
TRBJ2-1 | TRBV28 | - | - | TGTGCCAGCAGTTTAACCGGGAAGAGCTCCTACAATGAGCAGTTCTTC | CASSLTGKSSYNEQFF
TRBJ2-7 | TRBV6-5 | - | TRBD1 | TGTGCCAGCAGTTTGGACAGGGCGTCCTACGAGCAGTACTTC | CASSLDRASYEQYF
TRBJ1-3 | TRBV6-1 | - | - | TGTGCCAGCAGTGACAAAGGAAAGGTTCGGGACACCATATATTTT | CASSDKGKVRDTIYF
TRBJ2-3 | TRBV28 | - | TRBD2 | TGTGCCAGCAGTTCTCCGGGACTAGCGGGAGTAAGAGATACGCAGTATTTT | CASSSPGLAGVRDTQYF
TRBJ2-2 | TRBV7-3 | - | TRBD2 | TGTGCCAGCAGCTTACGGACTAGCGGGGACAGCGGGGAGCTGTTTTTT | CASSLRTSGDSGELFF
TRBJ2-2 | TRBV7-3 | - | - | TGTGCCAGCAGCTCGACTCGAAACACCGGGGAGCTGTTTTTT | CASSSTRNTGELFF
TRBJ2-5 | TRBV27 | - | - | TGTGCCAGCAGTTATTGGCGGGGTAGCCAAGAGACCCAGTACTTC | CASSYWRGSQETQYF
TRBJ2-7 | TRBV5-1 | - | - | TGCGCCAGCAGCTTGACACCAGCGACCTACGAGCAGTACTTC | CASSLTPATYEQYF
TRBJ2-7 | TRBV28 | - | TRBD2 | TGTGCCAGTAGGGGACTAGCGCAAGGGGAGGGCGAGCAGTACTTC | CASRGLAQGEGEQYF
TRBJ1-1 | TRBV28 | - | TRBD1 | TGTGCCAGCAGTATCGGACAGGCCTACACTGAAGCTTTCTTT | CASSIGQAYTEAFF
TRBJ1-5 | TRBV23-1 | - | TRBD1 | TGCGCCAGCAACGACAGGGGATGTATTAACAATCAGCCCCAGCATTTT | CASNDRGCINNQPQHF
TRBJ1-5 | TRBV25-1 | once | - | TGTGCCAGCAGTGAGCTAAGCAATCAGCCCCAGCATTTT | CASSELSNQPQHF
TRBJ2-2 | TRBV10-3 | - | - | TGTGCCATCAGCCGGGACTCAGGAAGCGCCGGGGAGCTGTTTTTT | CAISRDSGSAGELFF
TRBJ1-4 | TRBV3-1/TRBV3-2 | - | TRBD1 | TGTGCCAGCAGTGATACAGGGGGGAATGAAAAACTGTTTTTT | CASSDTGGNEKLFF
TRBJ2-7 | TRBV19 | - | - | TGTGCCAGTAGTATAATGGGGGGAGGCACTTACGAGCAGTACTTC | CASSIMGGGTYEQYF
TRBJ1-1 | TRBV6-5 | - | - | TGTGCCAGCAGGGCAGGGGCCTTGGAAGCTTTCTTT | CASRAGALEAFF
TRBJ2-7 | TRBV6-6 | - | - | TGTGCCAGCACCTTCCAAGGTGGGAGGTCCTACGAGCAGTACTTC | CASTFQGGRSYEQYF
TRBJ1-2 | TRBV30 | once | - | TGTGCCTGGAGTGTTGGCGGGGGATATGGCTACACCTTC | CAWSVGGGYGYTF
TRBJ1-4 | TRBV27 | few | - | TGTGCCAGCTACCCACAGGGACGGGCAACTAATGAAAAACTGTTTTTT | CASYPQGRATNEKLFF
TRBJ2-7 | TRBV11-2 | - | TRBD2 | TGTGCCAGCAGCCCCTCCCGGGACTACTACGAGCAGTACTTC | CASSPSRDYYEQYF
TRBJ1-3 | TRBV13 | - | TRBD1 | TGTGCCAGCAGCCCTCCGGGACAGGGGGTCGGAAACACCATATATTTT | CASSPPGQGVGNTIYF
TRBJ2-5 | TRBV14 | - | - | TGTGCCAGCAGCCCAACCGAGGGAAAGACCCAGTACTTC | CASSPTEGKTQYF
TRBJ2-1 | TRBV4-2 | - | - | TGTGCCAGCGGTAAGATTGGAGGGGATCCCTACAATGAGCAGTTCTTC | CASGKIGGDPYNEQFF
TRBJ1-2 | TRBV6-2/TRBV6-3 | - | - | TGTGCCAGCAGTTACTCGGAGGATGGCTACACCTTC | CASSYSEDGYTF
TRBJ1-1 | TRBV28 | - | TRBD1 | TGTGCCAGCAGTTTATCAGGGGGCCTCGCTGTGGCTGAAGCTTTCTTT | CASSLSGGLAVAEAFF
TRBJ2-1 | TRBV5-1 | - | - | TGCGCCAGCAGCTTGACAAGCTCCTACAATGAGCAGTTCTTC | CASSLTSSYNEQFF
TRBJ2-3 | TRBV27 | - | TRBD2 | TGTGCCAGCTTGGGGGAGGGAGTAGATACGCAGTATTTT | CASLGEGVDTQYF
TRBJ1-1 | TRBV12-3/TRBV12-4 | - | - | TGTGCCAGCAGGGGGGGGGAAACTGAAGCTTTCTTT | CASRGGETEAFF
TRBJ1-4 | TRBV19 | - | - | TGTGCCAGTACCCTCGGACAGCACTATGAAAAACTGTTTTTT | CASTLGQHYEKLFF
TRBJ1-5 | TRBV28 | - | TRBD1 | TGTGCCAGCAGTTTATTTAAGGTGGGACAGACCAATCAGCCCCAGCATTTT | CASSLFKVGQTNQPQHF
TRBJ2-2 | TRBV7-9 | - | - | TGTGCCAGCAGCGTCCGGGCCTCGGAAGGAGGAGGCGGGGAGCTGTTTTTT | CASSVRASEGGGGELFF
TRBJ2-7 | TRBV29-1 | few | - | TGCAGCGTTCAATCGTCGGGGAGCGAGCAGTACTTC | CSVQSSGSEQYF
TRBJ1-2 | TRBV7-2 | - | - | TGTGCCAGCAGCCAACCGACAGTTGGGTTCTATGGCTACACCTTC | CASSQPTVGFYGYTF
TRBJ2-7 | TRBV18 | once | TRBD1 | TGTGCCAGCTCACCGATGGGGACAGGGAACGACGAGCAGTACTTC | CASSPMGTGNDEQYF
TRBJ2-3 | TRBV5-4 | - | - | TGTGCCAGCAGCGTGGCTAGCCGCACAGATACGCAGTATTTT | CASSVASRTDTQYF
TRBJ2-7 | TRBV2 | - | TRBD2 | TGTGCCAGCTCAACTGGACTAGTTTCAGGCGAGCAGTACTTC | CASSTGLVSGEQYF
TRBJ2-2 | TRBV27 | - | TRBD2 | TGTGCCAGCAGTTCACCCGGTGGGATATCGACTAGCGGGAGGGCCTATCTTCCCGGGGAGCTGTTTTTT | CASSSPGGISTSGRAYLPGELFF
TRBJ2-1 | TRBV4-3 | - | - | TGCGCCAGCAGCCAAGACATTGCGGGGACAGCCTACAATGAGCAGTTCTTC | CASSQDIAGTAYNEQFF
TRBJ1-5 | TRBV19 | - | TRBD1 | TGTGCCAGTAGGGAAGACACAGGGGGCAATCAGCCCCAGCATTTT | CASREDTGGNQPQHF
TRBJ2-7 | TRBV20-1 | few | - | TGCAGTGGCTCTAAGGGGGAGCAGTACTTC | CSGSKGEQYF
TRBJ2-7 | TRBV9 | - | TRBD1 | TGTGCCAGCAGCGTAGGAAGAGGACAGGGCTACGAGCAGTACTTC | CASSVGRGQGYEQYF
TRBJ2-3 | TRBV2 | - | TRBD2 | TGTGCCAGTGGTACGGCCCTAGCGGGTGCCACAGATACGCAGTATTTT | CASGTALAGATDTQYF
TRBJ2-7 | TRBV28 | - | - | TGTGCCAGCAGTATTACAGGGTCCTACGAGCAGTACTTC | CASSITGSYEQYF
TRBJ2-5 | TRBV11-3 | - | TRBD1 | TGTGCCAGCAGCTTCCCCGAGGGGGCAGGCCAAGAGACCCAGTACTTC | CASSFPEGAGQETQYF